Following are 22 T cell receptor beta chains from one sample sequenced in a study of blood T cell repertoires in COVID-19. Assay: immunoSEQ multiplex PCR; the TCRdb copy retains only in-frame clones and omits some. Seen here are roughly 250,000 clones, approximately 86% observed once, and the top ten hold about 3.3%. Material: PBMCs or T cells enriched from blood (not recorded which). The receptor set was obtained from a woman in her thirties or forties with acute COVID-19.

This chain links TRBV11-2 with TRBJ2-1; D is unresolved. This CDR3 has 14 amino acids. V gave up 6 bases and J gave up 4 bases, with 13 bases separating them. Germline CDR1 and CDR2: SGHAT and FQNNGV. The CDR3 nucleotides are TGTGCCAGCAGTCCCGATGCCCGGTACAATGAGCAGTTCTTC. Translating gives CASSPDARYNEQFF.

The gene calls are TRBV4-1 and TRBJ2-7; 7 bases match TRBD2. This CDR3 contains 16 residues. The germline CDR1 and CDR2 sequences are MGHRA and YSYEKL. The ends lost 0 bases at V and 5 bases at J; junction bases unmatched: 10. The chain's CDR3 is CASSQEGTIISNEQYF. CDR3 bases: TGCGCCAGCAGCCAAGAAGGGACTATTATCTCGAACGAGCAGTACTTC.

The chain carries TRBV7-9 and TRBJ1-1, with D tentatively TRBD1 (6 bases). Trimming cost V 3 bases and J 7 bases, with 12 bases left between them. Germline-derived CDR1 and CDR2 are SEHNR and FQNEAQ (reference sequence). The CDR3 has 13 amino acids. The CDR3 DNA is TGTGCCAGCAGCTTGAACAGGGATGATGAAGCTTTCTTT. Residues: CASSLNRDDEAFF.

This clone was detected only once. The chain recombines TRBV5-1 with TRBJ1-1; D may be TRBD1 (5 bases). Germline CDR1 is SGHRS and CDR2 is YFSETQ. The CDR3 totals 14 residues. Trimming took 0 bases from V and 3 from J, leaving 9 bases between them. CDR3 amino acids: CASSLEGVDTEAFF. CDR3 DNA: TGCGCCAGCAGCTTGGAAGGGGTCGACACTGAAGCTTTCTTT.

The chain recombines TRBV21-1 with TRBJ2-7; whether TRBD2, the table's D call, matches the DNA was not checked. TRBV21-1 counts as a pseudogene. This CDR3 is 15 amino acids long. The CDR3, as DNA: TGTGCCAGCAGCAAAGCTGCGGGAGAGGAAGGGGAGCAGTACTTC. Translation gives CASSKAAGEEGEQYF.

The chain combines TRBV3-1 (or the pseudogene TRBV3-2) with TRBJ2-7; 7 nucleotides match TRBD2. The germline gives CDR1 LGHDT, CDR2 YNNKEL (reference sequence). V was pared by 2 bases and J by 0 bases, with 4 bases of the junction left unmatched. This CDR3 is built from 15 residues. The CDR3 region has the DNA TGTGCCAGCAGCCAACCGGGGGGATACTCCTACGAGCAGTACTTC. It is translated as CASSQPGGYSYEQYF.

CDR3 in DNA: TGTGCCAGCAGCGCACTCCTTGGACAGGGGGCTGGAAACACCATATATTTT. Residues: CASSALLGQGAGNTIYF. The V gene is TRBV9, the J gene TRBJ1-3, with TRBD1 matching 10 bases. CDR3 length equals 17 residues. V shed 3 bases and J 2 bases; nucleotides not matched to a gene: 8. Germline V CDR1 and CDR2: SGDLS, YYNGEE.

The rearrangement uses TRBV5-6 and TRBJ2-7; D is perhaps TRBD2 (6 bases). The germline V gene has CDR1 SGHDT and CDR2 YYEEEE. V was trimmed by 2 bases and J by 5 bases, leaving 14 bases between them. This CDR3 has 14 amino acids. The CDR3 nucleotides are TGTGCCAGCAGCTTAGGGACTGCCTTAGACGAGCAGTACTTC. Translating gives CASSLGTALDEQYF. The full variable domain, in which reference TRBV5-6 and TRBJ2-7 provide the parts outside the CDR3, is DAGVTQSPTHLIKTRGQQVTLRCSPKSGHDTVSWYQQALGQGPQFIFQYYEEEERQRGNFPDRFSGHQFPNYSSELNVNALLLGDSALYLCASSLGTALDEQYFGPGTRLTVT.

J is TRBJ2-3 and V is TRBV25-1; 13 bases align to TRBD2. Germline-derived CDR1 and CDR2 are MGHDK and SYGVNS. The CDR3 covers 16 residues. Trimming took 6 bases from V and 8 from J; bases not matched to a gene: 11. The CDR3, as DNA: TGTGCCAGCAGCCCGCCCGGGACTAGCGGGATGGGTACGCAGTATTTT. Residues: CASSPPGTSGMGTQYF.

This chain connects TRBV16 to TRBJ2-7, with 7 positions matching TRBD2. V shed 3 bases, J shed 0 bases, and the junction held 2 bases outside the gene matches. CDR1 is KGHSY, CDR2 FQNENV, per germline. The CDR3 runs 14 residues. The DNA for the CDR3 is TGTGCCAGCAGCCATCGGGGGGACTCCTACGAGCAGTACTTC. Translating it yields CASSHRGDSYEQYF.

The J gene is TRBJ2-1, the V gene TRBV15; D might be TRBD2 (6 bases). This CDR3 region has 15 residues. Trimming cost V 4 bases and J 7 bases, with 17 bases left between them. In germline, CDR1 is LNHNV, CDR2 YYDKDF (reference sequence). The CDR3 sequence: CATSKGLAAGNEQFF. The CDR3 DNA follows: TGTGCCACCAGCAAGGGACTTGCCGCTGGGAATGAGCAGTTCTTC.

The chain joins TRBV11-3 to TRBJ2-5, with TRBD2 matching over 11 bases. This CDR3 comprises 18 residues. CDR1 is SGHNT and CDR2 is YENEEA in the germline V gene. The J segment lost 4 bases and the V segment lost 2 bases, leaving 12 bases of the junction unmatched. Here the CDR3 DNA reads TGTGCCAGCAGCTTACGAGGGTCTCTAGCGGGAGGTGGAGAGACCCAGTACTTC. Translation gives CASSLRGSLAGGGETQYF.

The V gene is TRBV24-1, the J gene TRBJ2-1; 8 bases are a match to TRBD1. The ends lost 3 bases at V and 9 bases at J; junction bases unmatched: 6. CDR3 length: 14 amino acids. CDR1 and CDR2 from the germline V gene are KGHDR and SFDVKD. The CDR3 here is CATSDADRASEQFF. In DNA form, the CDR3 reads TGTGCCACCAGTGATGCGGACAGGGCAAGTGAGCAGTTCTTC.

This chain links TRBV25-1 with TRBJ2-1, with D possibly being TRBD2 (6 bases). The germline V gene encodes CDR1 MGHDK and CDR2 SYGVNS. The CDR3 contains 13 residues. V gave up 6 bases and J gave up 10 bases, with 16 bases separating them. CDR3 nucleotide sequence: TGTGCCAGCAGAGGGGCGGGGCCCTTGGAGCAGTTCTTC. This gives the protein CASRGAGPLEQFF.

DNA for the CDR3: TGTGCCAGTAGTGAGCGGGAGACCGGGGAGCTGTTTTTT. Translated: CASSERETGELFF. This chain connects TRBV19 to TRBJ2-2; 8 bases are shared with TRBD2. Germline V lookup: CDR1 LNHDA, CDR2 SQIVND (reference sequence). This CDR3 contains 13 residues. Trimming took 5 bases from V and 5 from J; bases not matched to a gene: 1.

V and J are TRBV11-2 and TRBJ2-3, with D unresolved. Trimming left V 1 base short and J 6 bases short, with 8 bases between. The CDR3 covers 13 residues. From germline, CDR1 is SGHAT and CDR2 FQNNGV. CDR3 loop: CASSLVSGDTQYF. The DNA for the CDR3 is TGTGCCAGCAGCTTAGTTAGTGGTGATACGCAGTATTTT. Full variable domain (remainder filled in from reference TRBV11-2 and TRBJ2-3): EAGVAQSPRYKIIEKRQSVAFWCNPISGHATLYWYQQILGQGPKLLIQFQNNGVVDDSQLPKDRFSAERLKGVDSTLKIQPAKLEDSAVYLCASSLVSGDTQYFGPGTRLTVL.

This clone was detected only once. The CDR3 DNA reads TGTGCCAGCAGTTACGATCCGGGGGTGAACACTGAAGCTTTCTTT. It specifies CASSYDPGVNTEAFF. J is TRBJ1-1 and V is TRBV6-5; D is possibly TRBD1 (5 bases). In germline, CDR1 is MNHEY, CDR2 SVGAGI. This CDR3 region has 15 residues. V gave up 2 bases and J gave up 0 bases, with 10 bases separating them.

This rearrangement joins TRBV14 to TRBJ1-2; D gene unclear. This CDR3 region has 15 residues. CDR1 and CDR2 from the germline V gene are SGHDN and FVKESK. Trimming took 0 bases from V and 7 from J, leaving 15 bases between them. The DNA for the CDR3 is TGTGCCAGCAGCCAAGAGAGCCGGGTCTCCGGTGGCTACACCTTC. It codes for CASSQESRVSGGYTF.

V and J are TRBV10-3 and TRBJ2-2, with 7 bases lining up with TRBD1. V was clipped by 10 bases and J by 5 bases; unmatched bases: 10. Germline CDR1 is ENHRY and CDR2 is SYGVKD. CDR3 size: 14 residues. In nucleotides, the CDR3 is TGTGCCAGCCGGACAGGCAGAGGAACCGGGGAGCTGTTTTTT. It specifies CASRTGRGTGELFF.

The gene calls are TRBV6-6 and TRBJ1-2; a weak D match, TRBD1 (6 bases). Germline CDR1 reads MNHNY; CDR2 reads SVGAGI (reference sequence). CDR3 length equals 15 residues. V was clipped by 8 bases and J by 0 bases, with 16 bases between them. CDR3 nucleotide sequence: TGTGCCAGCTCGAAAACAGGGACCGCTAACTATGGCTACACCTTC. This codes for CASSKTGTANYGYTF.

The chain joins TRBV7-6 to TRBJ2-1; 10 bases fit TRBD2. Germline V gene sequence: CDR1 SGHVS, CDR2 FNYEAQ. This CDR3 contains 16 residues. Trimming at V came to 1 base and at J to 2 bases, leaving 2 bases not matched to a gene. The CDR3 DNA reads as TGTGCCAGCAGCTTAGGCACTAGCGGGACCTACAATGAGCAGTTCTTC. Its translation is CASSLGTSGTYNEQFF.

In this sample, this clone turned up once. The gene calls are TRBV5-4 and TRBJ2-7; possible D gene TRBD2, 6 bases. Trimming took off 0 bases at V and 0 bases at J, with 7 bases between the two ends. CDR3 size: 14 residues. Germline V gene sequence: CDR1 SGHNT, CDR2 YYREEE (reference sequence). CDR3 loop: CASSLGLDSYEQYF. DNA for the CDR3: TGTGCCAGCAGCTTGGGACTAGACTCCTACGAGCAGTACTTC. Combining the CDR3 with reference TRBV5-4 and TRBJ2-7 gives the whole variable domain ETGVTQSPTHLIKTRGQQVTLRCSSQSGHNTVSWYQQALGQGPQFIFQYYREEENGRGNFPPRFSGLQFPNYSSELNVNALELDDSALYLCASSLGLDSYEQYFGPGTRLTVT.